This paragraph covers one T cell receptor beta chain sequence. Other nucleotide sequences from this sample produce the same CDR3. TCRdb keeps only in-frame clones here, not all; method: immunoSEQ multiplex PCR. This table holds around 400,000 clones, around 89% found once. J lost 9 bases, V lost 4 bases, and 5 bases had no gene match. Germline loops: CDR1 SGHTA, CDR2 FQGTGA. The CDR3 contains 13 residues. The data originate from a study of blood T cell repertoires in COVID-19. The sample comprised peripheral blood. This TCR derives from a man in his forties with acute or convalescent COVID-19. The rearrangement links TRBV7-3 to TRBJ2-1; TRBD1 matches at 8 bases. The DNA of the CDR3 is TGTGCCAGCAGCTCAGACAGGGGCGGTGAGCAGTTCTTC. Encoded protein: CASSSDRGGEQFF.